This T cell receptor (beta chain) came from a study of T cells of healthy individuals. TCRdb reprocessed the 5' RACE reads with MiXCR, giving one entry per CDR3 protein. Of 60,000 to 70,000 distinct CDR3 sequences detected, about a sixth appear once; the ten largest clones hold about 4.4%. Germline CDR1 is DFQATT and CDR2 is SNEGSKA (reference sequence). This CDR3 is built from 15 residues. Unmatched junction bases numbered 9, after V lost 5 bases and J lost 2 bases. This clonotype showed up just a few times. The J gene is TRBJ2-3, the V gene TRBV20-1, with TRBD2 identical over 8 bases. This sequence originates from a human donor in good health. CDR3 sequence reads: CSAFAAGAYTDTQYF. The CDR3 DNA sequence: TGCAGTGCTTTTGCAGCGGGGGCCTACACAGATACGCAGTATTTT.